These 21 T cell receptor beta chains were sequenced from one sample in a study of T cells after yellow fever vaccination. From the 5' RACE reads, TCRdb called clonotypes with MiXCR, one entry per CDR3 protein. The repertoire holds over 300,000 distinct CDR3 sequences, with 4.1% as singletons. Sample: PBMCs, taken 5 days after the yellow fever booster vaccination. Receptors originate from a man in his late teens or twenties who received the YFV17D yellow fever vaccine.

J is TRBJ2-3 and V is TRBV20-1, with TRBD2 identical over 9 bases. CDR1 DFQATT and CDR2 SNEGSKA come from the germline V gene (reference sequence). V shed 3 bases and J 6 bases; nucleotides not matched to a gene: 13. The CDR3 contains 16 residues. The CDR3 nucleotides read TGCAGTGCTAGCCGGTCAGGCGGGGGGGCCTTGGATACGCAGTATTTT. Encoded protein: CSASRSGGGALDTQYF.

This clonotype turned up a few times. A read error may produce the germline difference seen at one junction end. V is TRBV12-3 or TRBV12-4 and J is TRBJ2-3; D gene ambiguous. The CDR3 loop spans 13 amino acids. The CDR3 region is CASSIALTDTQYF. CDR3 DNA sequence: TGTGCCAGCAGTATAGCTCTGACAGATACGCAGTATTTT.

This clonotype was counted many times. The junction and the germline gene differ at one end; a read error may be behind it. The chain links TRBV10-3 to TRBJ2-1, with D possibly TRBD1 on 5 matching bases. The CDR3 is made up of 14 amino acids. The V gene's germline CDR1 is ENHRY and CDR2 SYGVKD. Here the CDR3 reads CAIGESRQTNEQFF. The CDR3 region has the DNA TGTGCCATCGGTGAGTCGAGACAGACTAATGAGCAGTTCTTC.

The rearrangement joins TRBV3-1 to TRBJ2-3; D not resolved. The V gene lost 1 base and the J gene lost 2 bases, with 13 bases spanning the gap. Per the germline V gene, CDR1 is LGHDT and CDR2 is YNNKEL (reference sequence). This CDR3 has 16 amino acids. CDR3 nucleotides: TGTGCCAGCAGCCAAGGGAACGGTCAAAACACAGATACGCAGTATTTT. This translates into CASSQGNGQNTDTQYF.

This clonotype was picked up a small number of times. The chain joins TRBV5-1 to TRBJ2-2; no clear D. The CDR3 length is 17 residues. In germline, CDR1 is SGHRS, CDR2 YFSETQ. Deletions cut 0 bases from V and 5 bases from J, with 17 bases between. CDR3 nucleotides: TGCGCCAGCAGCTTGGGGGTGTCTTCAGAAGAAACCGGGGAGCTGTTTTTT. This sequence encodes CASSLGVSSEETGELFF. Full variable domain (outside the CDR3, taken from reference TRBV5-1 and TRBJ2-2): KAGVTQTPRYLIKTRGQQVTLSCSPISGHRSVSWYQQTPGQGLQFLFEYFSETQRNKGNFPGRFSGRQFSNSRSEMNVSTLELGDSALYLCASSLGVSSEETGELFFGEGSRLTVL.

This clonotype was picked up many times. In nucleotides, the CDR3 is TGTGCCAGCAGCCAAACAGGGGGCCTACTACGCAATCAGCCCCAGCATTTT. Translation: CASSQTGGLLRNQPQHF. The chain uses TRBV12-3 or TRBV12-4 and TRBJ1-5, with TRBD1 matching 9 bases. This CDR3 region has 17 residues. V shed 6 bases and J 2 bases; nucleotides not matched to a gene: 11.

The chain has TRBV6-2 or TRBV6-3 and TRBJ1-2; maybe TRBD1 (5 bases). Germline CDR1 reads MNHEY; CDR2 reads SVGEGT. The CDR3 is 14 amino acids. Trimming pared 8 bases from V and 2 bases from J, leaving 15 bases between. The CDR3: CASGDRRGNYGYTF. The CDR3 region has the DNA TGTGCCAGCGGGGACCGGAGGGGAAACTATGGCTACACCTTC.

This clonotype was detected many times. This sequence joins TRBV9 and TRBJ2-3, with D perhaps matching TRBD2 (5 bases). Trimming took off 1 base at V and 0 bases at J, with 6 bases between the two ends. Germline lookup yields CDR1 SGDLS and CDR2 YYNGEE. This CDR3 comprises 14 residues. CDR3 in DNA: TGTGCCAGCAGCGTATCGGGGAGCACAGATACGCAGTATTTT. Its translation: CASSVSGSTDTQYF.

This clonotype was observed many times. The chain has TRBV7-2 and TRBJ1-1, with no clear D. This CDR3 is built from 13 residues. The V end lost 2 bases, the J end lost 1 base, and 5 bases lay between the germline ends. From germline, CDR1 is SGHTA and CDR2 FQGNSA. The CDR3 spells CASSLQENTEAFF. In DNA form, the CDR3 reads TGTGCCAGCAGCTTACAGGAGAACACTGAAGCTTTCTTT.

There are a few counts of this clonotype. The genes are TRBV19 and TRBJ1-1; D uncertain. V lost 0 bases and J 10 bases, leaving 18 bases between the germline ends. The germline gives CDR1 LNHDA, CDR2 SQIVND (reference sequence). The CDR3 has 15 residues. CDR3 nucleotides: TGTGCCAGTAGTATAGATCAGAAAAGGCCCGAGGGAGCTTTCTTT. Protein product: CASSIDQKRPEGAFF.

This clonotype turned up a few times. The CDR3 loop reads CASSPQRLAGRETQYF. The CDR3 DNA reads as TGTGCCAGCAGCCCTCAACGACTAGCGGGGAGGGAGACCCAGTACTTC. The rearrangement uses TRBV11-2 and TRBJ2-5; 11 nucleotides line up with TRBD2. The V and J ends lost 5 bases and 5 bases, in that order; junction bases with no gene match: 10. The CDR3 runs 16 residues. The germline CDR1 and CDR2 sequences are SGHAT and FQNNGV.

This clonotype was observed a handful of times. CDR3 sequence: CASNPSGGYNEQFF. DNA for the CDR3: TGTGCCAGCAACCCCTCAGGCGGGTACAATGAGCAGTTCTTC. V and J are TRBV28 and TRBJ2-1; a weak D match, TRBD2 (5 bases). Germline V gives CDR1 MDHEN, CDR2 SYDVKM. V was clipped by 7 bases and J by 4 bases, with 14 bases between them. This CDR3 spans 14 amino acids.

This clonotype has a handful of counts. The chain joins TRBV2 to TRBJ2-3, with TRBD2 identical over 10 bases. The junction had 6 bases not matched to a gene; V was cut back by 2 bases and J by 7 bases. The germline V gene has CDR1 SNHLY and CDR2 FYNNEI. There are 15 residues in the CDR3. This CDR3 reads CASSESGTSANTQYF. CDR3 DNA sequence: TGTGCCAGCAGTGAATCCGGGACTAGCGCGAATACGCAGTATTTT.

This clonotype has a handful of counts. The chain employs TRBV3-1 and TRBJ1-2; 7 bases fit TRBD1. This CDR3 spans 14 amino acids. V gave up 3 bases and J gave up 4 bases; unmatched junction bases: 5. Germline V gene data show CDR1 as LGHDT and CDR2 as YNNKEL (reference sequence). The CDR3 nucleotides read TGTGCCAGCAGCCACTGGGACAGCTTCTATGGCTACACCTTC. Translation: CASSHWDSFYGYTF.

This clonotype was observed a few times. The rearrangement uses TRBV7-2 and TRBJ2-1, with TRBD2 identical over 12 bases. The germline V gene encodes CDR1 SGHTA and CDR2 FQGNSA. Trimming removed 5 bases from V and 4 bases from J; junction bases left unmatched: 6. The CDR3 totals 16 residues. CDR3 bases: TGTGCCAGCAGCCCCGTTGGGACTAGCGGGTACAATGAGCAGTTCTTC. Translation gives CASSPVGTSGYNEQFF.

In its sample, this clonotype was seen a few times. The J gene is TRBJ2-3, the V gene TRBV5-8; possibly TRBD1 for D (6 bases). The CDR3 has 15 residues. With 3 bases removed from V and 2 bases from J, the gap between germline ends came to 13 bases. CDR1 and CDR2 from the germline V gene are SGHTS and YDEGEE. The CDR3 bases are TGTGCCAGCAGCTACGGGACAAGGTACACAGATACGCAGTATTTT. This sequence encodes CASSYGTRYTDTQYF.

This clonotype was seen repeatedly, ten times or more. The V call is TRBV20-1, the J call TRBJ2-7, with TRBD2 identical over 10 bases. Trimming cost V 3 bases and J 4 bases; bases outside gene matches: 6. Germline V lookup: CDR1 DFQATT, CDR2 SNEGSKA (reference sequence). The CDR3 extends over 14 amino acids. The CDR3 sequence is CSASSSSGGYEQYF. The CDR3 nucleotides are TGCAGTGCTAGTTCATCTAGCGGGGGTTACGAGCAGTACTTC.

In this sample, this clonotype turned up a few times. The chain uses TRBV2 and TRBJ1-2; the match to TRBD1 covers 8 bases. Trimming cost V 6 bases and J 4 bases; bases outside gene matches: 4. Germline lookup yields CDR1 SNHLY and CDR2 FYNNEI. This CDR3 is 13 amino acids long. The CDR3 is CASRVGTGYGYTF. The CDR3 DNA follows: TGTGCCAGCAGAGTTGGGACAGGCTATGGCTACACCTTC.

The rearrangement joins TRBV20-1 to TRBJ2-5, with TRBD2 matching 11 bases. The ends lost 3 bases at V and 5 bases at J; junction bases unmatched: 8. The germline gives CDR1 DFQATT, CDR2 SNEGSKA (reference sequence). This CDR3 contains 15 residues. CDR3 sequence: CSASLAGGQWETQYF. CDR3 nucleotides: TGCAGTGCTAGCCTAGCGGGGGGTCAGTGGGAGACCCAGTACTTC.

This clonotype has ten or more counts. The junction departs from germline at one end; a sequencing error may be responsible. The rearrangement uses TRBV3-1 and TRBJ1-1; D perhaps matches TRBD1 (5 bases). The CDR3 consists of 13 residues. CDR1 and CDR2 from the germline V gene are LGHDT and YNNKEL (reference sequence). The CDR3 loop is CASSQDGAAEAFF. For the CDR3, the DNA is TGTGCCAGCAGCCAAGACGGGGCGGCTGAGGCTTTCTTT.

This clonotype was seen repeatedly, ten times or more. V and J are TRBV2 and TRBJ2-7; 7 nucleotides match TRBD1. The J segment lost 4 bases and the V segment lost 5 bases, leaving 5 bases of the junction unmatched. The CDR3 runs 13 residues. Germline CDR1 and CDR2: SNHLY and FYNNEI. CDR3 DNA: TGTGCCAGCAGTTGGGACAGCCCTTACGAGCAGTACTTC. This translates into CASSWDSPYEQYF. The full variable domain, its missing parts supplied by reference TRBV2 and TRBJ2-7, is EPEVTQTPSHQVTQMGQEVILRCVPISNHLYFYWYRQILGQKVEFLVSFYNNEISEKSEIFDDQFSVERPDGSNFTLKIRSTKLEDSAMYFCASSWDSPYEQYFGPGTRLTVT.